This T cell receptor (beta chain) was found in a study of beta chain features in type 1 diabetes. Study-level points and caveats: When Type 1 diabetes patients were examined, their TCRB CDR3s proved moderately but significantly shorter in all four CD4+ subsets.

Investigators reverse transcribed all isolated RNA, so they sequenced expressed TCRB transcripts. Samples of naive, central memory and regulatory T cells yielded a mean of approximately 3.9 million reads. Assay: immunoSEQ multiplex PCR; the TCRdb copy retains only in-frame clones and omits some. The sample has roughly 330,000 clones; 13% are singletons. Unmatched junction bases numbered 4, after V lost 5 bases and J lost 4 bases. CDR1 is KGHSH and CDR2 is LQKENI in the germline V gene. CDR3 size: 13 residues. A few counts support this clone. Its target is not known. The clonotype was recovered from a woman aged 18-30 years with type 1 diabetes. V is TRBV18 and J is TRBJ2-5, with TRBD2 matching over 7 bases. The sample was naive CD4+ T cells from blood. The CDR3 protein is CASSAGLGETQYF. The DNA of the CDR3 is TGTGCCAGCTCAGCCGGACTAGGAGAGACCCAGTACTTC. The complete variable domain, with remaining parts taken from reference TRBV18 and TRBJ2-5, reads NAGVMQNPRHLVRRRGQEARLRCSPMKGHSHVYWYRQLPEEGLKFMVYLQKENIIDESGMPKERFSAEFPKEGPSILRIQQVVRGDSAAYFCASSAGLGETQYFGPGTRLLVL.